This T cell receptor (beta chain) is from a study of blood T cell repertoires in COVID-19. Background on the study: COVID-19 samples, acute and convalescent, were from the United States, Italy and Spain. T cells, B-cell-depleted T cells, or PBMCs supplied cDNA or gDNA.

How the authors handled the data: Reference gene primer amplification yielded estimated nucleated cell counts. Assay: immunoSEQ multiplex PCR; the TCRdb copy retains only in-frame clones and omits some. V and J calls and clone size are copied from that table; D and trimming were computed from the DNA. The sample includes 300,000 to 500,000 clones, approximately 87% of them seen just once. The CDR3 length is 10 residues. Germline assignment: CDR1 MRHNA and CDR2 SNTAGT. Trimming removed 8 bases at V and 11 bases at J, with 13 bases between. This clonotype was sampled from a woman aged 25-40 years with acute COVID-19. The sequencing input was PBMCs or T cells enriched from blood (not recorded which). This chain links TRBV6-4 with TRBJ2-7; D not resolved. The CDR3 here is CASPRQTKYF. The CDR3 DNA reads as TGTGCCAGCCCGCGGCAAACCAAGTACTTC.